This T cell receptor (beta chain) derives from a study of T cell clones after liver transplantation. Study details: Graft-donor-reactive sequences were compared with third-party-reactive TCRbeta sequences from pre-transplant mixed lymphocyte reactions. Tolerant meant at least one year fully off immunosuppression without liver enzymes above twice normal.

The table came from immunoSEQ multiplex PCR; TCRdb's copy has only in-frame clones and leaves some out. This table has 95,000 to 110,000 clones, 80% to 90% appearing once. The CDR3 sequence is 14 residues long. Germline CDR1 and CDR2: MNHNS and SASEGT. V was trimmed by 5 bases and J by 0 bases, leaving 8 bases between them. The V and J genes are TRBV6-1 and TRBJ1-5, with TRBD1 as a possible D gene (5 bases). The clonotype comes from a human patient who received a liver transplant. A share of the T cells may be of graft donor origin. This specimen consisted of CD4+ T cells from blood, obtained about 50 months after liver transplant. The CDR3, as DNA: TGTGCCAGCAGTCAGGGATATAGCAATCAGCCCCAGCATTTT. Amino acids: CASSQGYSNQPQHF.